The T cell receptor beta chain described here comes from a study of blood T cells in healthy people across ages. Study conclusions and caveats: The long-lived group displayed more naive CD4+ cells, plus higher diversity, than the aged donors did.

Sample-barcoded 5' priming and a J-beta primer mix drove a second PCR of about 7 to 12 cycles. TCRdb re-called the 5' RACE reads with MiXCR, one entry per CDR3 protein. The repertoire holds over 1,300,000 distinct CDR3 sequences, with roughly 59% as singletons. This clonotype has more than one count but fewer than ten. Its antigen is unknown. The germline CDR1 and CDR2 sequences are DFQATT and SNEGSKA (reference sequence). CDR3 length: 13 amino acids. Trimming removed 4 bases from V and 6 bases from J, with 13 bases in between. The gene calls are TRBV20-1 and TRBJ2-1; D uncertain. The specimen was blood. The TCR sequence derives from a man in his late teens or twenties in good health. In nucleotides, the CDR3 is TGCAGTGCTACTCCTGGGTCCGTCAATGAGCAGTTCTTC. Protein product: CSATPGSVNEQFF.